This note documents a single TCR beta chain sequence. Germline trimming cut 0 bases from V and 8 bases from J; bases unmatched to any gene: 17. There are 19 residues in the CDR3. Germline V gives CDR1 LGHNA, CDR2 YNFKEQ. PCR amplification relied on 60 Vbeta primers (plus 13 Jbeta primers). Measured with immunoSEQ multiplex PCR; TCRdb has only the in-frame clones, and not every one. The table has 150,000 to 200,000 clones, about 81% seen once. These data belong to a study of cytomegalovirus exposure and HLA in healthy donors. The TCR comes from a woman under 30 in good health and CMV-seronegative. V gene TRBV4-2 combines with J gene TRBJ2-1; 9 positions match TRBD2. The sample taken for sequencing was PBMCs. CDR3 region: CASSQEPRGGRDSIDEQFF. CDR3 DNA sequence: TGTGCCAGCAGCCAAGAACCGCGGGGGGGCCGGGACAGTATCGATGAGCAGTTCTTC.